These 18 T cell receptor beta chains were sequenced from one sample in a study of technical replicates of blood from several donors. The method was immunoSEQ multiplex PCR; TCRdb's version includes in-frame clones alone and lacks a portion of them. The sample lists tens of thousands of clones, 90% to 95% occurring once. The sequenced sample consisted of PBMCs. The receptors here all came from a human donor in good health. Some clones in this sample may be carry-over from other donors' samples.

The chain is built from TRBV20-1 and TRBJ2-3; D unresolved. The germline V and J ends were trimmed by 5 bases and 3 bases, with 6 bases remaining between them. Germline CDR1 reads DFQATT; CDR2 reads SNEGSKA (reference sequence). This CDR3 region has 11 residues. In DNA, the CDR3 is TGCAGTGCTGAGGTAACAGATACGCAGTATTTT. Translation gives CSAEVTDTQYF.

The chain carries TRBV6-6 and TRBJ2-1; 7 bases align to TRBD1. With 9 bases clipped from V and 4 bases from J, the junction kept 12 bases outside the gene matches. This CDR3 has 15 amino acids. Germline-derived CDR1 and CDR2 are MNHNY and SVGAGI (reference sequence). The DNA for the CDR3 is TGTGCCAGTAGACTCCCCGGGACAGCTTACAATGAGCAGTTCTTC. Translating it yields CASRLPGTAYNEQFF.

The chain links TRBV5-8 to TRBJ2-7, with D possibly matching TRBD2 (5 bases). Germline assignment: CDR1 SGHTS and CDR2 YDEGEE. Trimming left V 6 bases short and J 0 bases short, with 13 bases between. The length of the CDR3 is 14 residues. CDR3 amino acids: CASNLRTYSYEQYF. The CDR3 region has the DNA TGTGCCAGCAACCTAAGGACTTACTCCTACGAGCAGTACTTC.

This clone appeared once. The rearrangement uses TRBV29-1 and TRBJ2-7; D call uncertain. The CDR3 covers 13 residues. Per germline, CDR1 SQVTM and CDR2 ANQGSEA. CDR3 coding DNA: TGCAGGATCCCCTTGGCGGCCCCTTACGAGCAGTACTTC. This gives the protein CRIPLAAPYEQYF.

This rearrangement joins TRBV5-8 to TRBJ2-3; 9 bases are a match to TRBD1. V was clipped by 4 bases and J by 4 bases; unmatched bases: 7. Germline V gene data show CDR1 as SGHTS and CDR2 as YDEGEE. The CDR3 extends over 15 amino acids. For the CDR3, the DNA is TGTGCCAGCAGCACCGGACAGGGGAGAGCAGATACGCAGTATTTT. Encoded protein: CASSTGQGRADTQYF.

CDR3 sequence (DNA): TGCGCCAGCAGCTTGCCGGGACAGCAAGAGACCCAGTACTTC. Translating it yields CASSLPGQQETQYF. The chain joins TRBV5-1 to TRBJ2-5, with 7 bases identical to TRBD1. This CDR3 has 14 amino acids. Germline trimming cut 1 base from V and 2 bases from J; bases unmatched to any gene: 2. Per the germline V gene, CDR1 is SGHRS and CDR2 is YFSETQ. Full variable domain (remainder filled in from reference TRBV5-1 and TRBJ2-5): KAGVTQTPRYLIKTRGQQVTLSCSPISGHRSVSWYQQTPGQGLQFLFEYFSETQRNKGNFPGRFSGRQFSNSRSEMNVSTLELGDSALYLCASSLPGQQETQYFGPGTRLLVL.

The chain links TRBV7-2 to TRBJ2-2; TRBD1 aligns across 9 bases. The V gene end was trimmed by 8 bases and the J gene end by 6 bases; junction bases not matched to a gene: 10. The CDR3 is 15 amino acids. From germline, CDR1 is SGHTA and CDR2 FQGNSA. CDR3 amino acids: CASLTGGAIPGELFF. As DNA, the CDR3 is TGTGCCAGCCTAACAGGGGGCGCAATACCCGGGGAGCTGTTTTTT.

The count of this clone is one. The V call is TRBV2, the J call TRBJ2-5; perhaps TRBD1 as D (6 bases). This CDR3 region has 15 residues. V dropped 4 bases and J dropped 4 bases, with 16 bases sitting between them. Germline V CDR1 and CDR2: SNHLY, FYNNEI. CDR3: CASSARKDSRETQYF. In DNA, the CDR3 is TGTGCCAGCAGTGCCAGAAAGGACAGTCGAGAGACCCAGTACTTC.

The J gene is TRBJ1-4, the V gene TRBV7-6, with D possibly matching TRBD1 (5 bases). Germline V CDR1 and CDR2: SGHVS, FNYEAQ. V dropped 3 bases and J dropped 5 bases, with 7 bases sitting between them. The CDR3 is 13 residues long. CDR3 DNA: TGTGCCAGCAGCTTGGGGGGAAATGAAAAACTGTTTTTT. Its translation: CASSLGGNEKLFF.

The genes are TRBV6-1 and TRBJ1-5; 8 bases are shared with TRBD1. Germline CDR1 reads MNHNS; CDR2 reads SASEGT. The V gene end was trimmed by 4 bases and the J gene end by 16 bases; junction bases not matched to a gene: 9. The CDR3 is made up of 12 amino acids. The CDR3 bases are TGTGCCAGCAGTGGAGGGACAGGCCTTCCCCATTTT. It is translated as CASSGGTGLPHF.

In DNA, the CDR3 is TGTGCCAGCAGCCAATACGGCACTGAAGCTTTCTTT. Translation: CASSQYGTEAFF. The chain joins TRBV16 to TRBJ1-1; D uncertain. The germline gives CDR1 KGHSY, CDR2 FQNENV. The germline V and J ends were trimmed by 1 base and 4 bases, with 4 bases remaining between them. The CDR3 totals 12 residues.

The chain carries TRBV4-1 and TRBJ1-3; 8 bases fit TRBD1. The CDR3 runs to 14 residues. The germline CDR1 and CDR2 sequences are MGHRA and YSYEKL. V was clipped by 4 bases and J by 9 bases; unmatched bases: 8. DNA for the CDR3: TGCGCCAGCAGCCTGGACAGGGACGGGGGCACCATATATTTT. It encodes CASSLDRDGGTIYF.

The chain is built from TRBV7-9 and TRBJ2-6; D remains ambiguous. Germline assignment: CDR1 SEHNR and CDR2 FQNEAQ (reference sequence). The CDR3 has 15 amino acids. Between the trimmed V and J ends, which lost 5 bases and 0 bases, there was a span of 8 bases. The DNA of the CDR3 is TGTGCCAGCAGCCCCGACTTCTCTGGGGCCAACGTCCTGACTTTC. It yields the protein CASSPDFSGANVLTF.

This chain uses TRBV19 with TRBJ1-5; D remains ambiguous. The CDR3 consists of 15 residues. The germline V gene has CDR1 LNHDA and CDR2 SQIVND (reference sequence). Between the trimmed V and J ends, which lost 5 bases and 0 bases, there was a span of 11 bases. CDR3: CASSPAQYSNQPQHF. CDR3 DNA sequence: TGTGCCAGTAGTCCCGCACAGTATAGCAATCAGCCCCAGCATTTT.

The rearrangement links TRBV7-9 to TRBJ1-4; 9 bases map to TRBD1. The V and J ends lost 5 bases and 3 bases, in that order; junction bases with no gene match: 4. The CDR3 is 15 amino acids. Germline-derived CDR1 and CDR2 are SEHNR and FQNEAQ (reference sequence). In DNA form, the CDR3 reads TGTGCCAGCAGCCCTGGGACAGGGCCTAATGAAAAACTGTTTTTT. Encoded protein: CASSPGTGPNEKLFF.

The V and J genes are TRBV6-5 and TRBJ2-1, with 9 bases identical to TRBD1. Germline V gene sequence: CDR1 MNHEY, CDR2 SVGAGI. CDR3 length: 15 residues. Germline trimming cut 6 bases from V and 4 bases from J; bases unmatched to any gene: 7. DNA of the CDR3: TGTGCCAGCAGCTCCTTTGGGACAGGGTACAATGAGCAGTTCTTC. This sequence encodes CASSSFGTGYNEQFF.

The genes are TRBV2 and TRBJ1-1, with D possibly TRBD1 on 5 matching bases. The germline CDR1 and CDR2 sequences are SNHLY and FYNNEI. The CDR3 contains 12 residues. The V and J ends lost 7 bases and 6 bases respectively, with 12 bases between them. CDR3 DNA: TGTGCCAGCACTTTCCCGACAGCTGAAGCTTTCTTT. It encodes CASTFPTAEAFF.

The rearrangement joins TRBV9 to TRBJ1-1, with 9 bases lining up with TRBD1. CDR1 SGDLS and CDR2 YYNGEE come from the germline V gene. This CDR3 has 14 residues. With V trimmed by 7 bases and J by 4 bases, 8 bases remained unmatched. DNA of the CDR3: TGTGCCAGCTCCAGGGGGACAGGGCCCACTGAAGCTTTCTTT. Protein product: CASSRGTGPTEAFF.